A single sample gave rise to the 31 T cell receptor beta chains below, sequenced in a study of CD8+ T cells in alopecia areata. Reverse transcription of extracted RNA yielded cDNA, which provided the sequencing template. Profiling relied on immunoSEQ multiplex PCR, and the TCRdb table lists in-frame clones only, not all of them. The table includes approximately 190,000 clones, about 62% detected once. Regarding treatment: oral pan-JAK inhibitor, 5-10 mg twice daily. The sequencing used CD4+ T cells sorted from blood, collected at week 24, from a patient treated with tofacitinib. These receptors were obtained from a human donor with alopecia areata.

The chain is built from TRBV5-1 and TRBJ2-7; TRBD2 is a possible D gene (5 bases). CDR3 size: 14 residues. Trimming took 1 base from V and 7 from J, leaving 15 bases between them. CDR1 and CDR2 from the germline V gene are SGHRS and YFSETQ. For the CDR3, the DNA is TGCGCCAGCAGCTTGTCTAAGGGAGTCGAAGAGCAGTACTTC. Amino acid sequence: CASSLSKGVEEQYF.

Concerning this clone: In the same sample, other DNA sequences code for this CDR3. The rearrangement joins TRBV15 to TRBJ1-5; D gene ambiguous. The germline V and J ends were trimmed by 6 bases and 1 base, with 10 bases remaining between them. This CDR3 contains 14 residues. Germline CDR1 LNHNV, CDR2 YYDKDF (reference sequence). The CDR3 loop reads CATRRDLSNQPQHF. The DNA for the CDR3 is TGTGCCACCAGGAGGGATCTCAGCAATCAGCCCCAGCATTTT.

This clone was observed a few times. This chain connects TRBV14 to TRBJ1-3, with D uncertain. Germline V CDR1 and CDR2: SGHDN, FVKESK. The CDR3 runs 16 residues. V lost 4 bases and J 2 bases, leaving 15 bases between the germline ends. The DNA of the CDR3 is TGTGCCAGCAGCCCGCGCCCGTTGGCAGCTGGAAACACCATATATTTT. Its translation is CASSPRPLAAGNTIYF.

This clone was seen more than once but under ten times. The chain has TRBV7-6 and TRBJ2-7, with D perhaps matching TRBD1 (5 bases). The CDR3 runs 15 residues. The germline V and J ends were trimmed by 5 bases and 0 bases, with 14 bases remaining between them. CDR1 is SGHVS, CDR2 FNYEAQ, per germline. Here the CDR3 reads CASSTQTVRSYEQYF. CDR3 in DNA: TGTGCCAGCAGCACTCAGACAGTACGCTCCTACGAGCAGTACTTC.

The J gene is TRBJ2-1, the V gene TRBV4-1; 12 positions match TRBD2. V trimming: 2 bases; J trimming: 8 bases; junction bases outside the gene matches: 7. Germline CDR1 is MGHRA and CDR2 is YSYEKL. This CDR3 has 16 residues. The CDR3 here is CASSQQGLAGTDEQFF. The CDR3 region has the DNA TGCGCCAGCAGCCAACAAGGACTAGCGGGGACCGATGAGCAGTTCTTC.

This clone was observed once. The CDR3: CASSLEGQPNYGYTF. In nucleotides, the CDR3 is TGTGCCAGCAGTTTAGAGGGACAGCCTAACTATGGCTACACCTTC. The chain couples TRBV27 to TRBJ1-2; 7 positions agree with TRBD1. Germline CDR1 is MNHEY and CDR2 is SMNVEV (reference sequence). The CDR3 length is 15 residues. The trim removed 2 bases at V and 0 bases at J, leaving 3 bases unmatched.

V gene TRBV4-2 combines with J gene TRBJ2-3; D is uncertain. This CDR3 region has 14 residues. V lost 0 bases, J lost 1 base, and 5 bases lay in between. The germline V gene encodes CDR1 LGHNA and CDR2 YNFKEQ. CDR3 nucleotides: TGTGCCAGCAGCCAAGAACCTGGCACAGATACGCAGTATTTT. This gives the protein CASSQEPGTDTQYF.

The chain uses TRBV27 and TRBJ2-7, with D perhaps being TRBD1 or TRBD2 (5 bases each). Germline V lookup: CDR1 MNHEY, CDR2 SMNVEV (reference sequence). CDR3 length equals 14 residues. V lost 8 bases, J lost 5 bases, and 19 bases lay in between. CDR3 loop: CASGRRDPEDEQYF. In DNA, the CDR3 is TGTGCCAGCGGCCGTAGGGACCCTGAGGACGAGCAGTACTTC.

The gene calls are TRBV4-3 and TRBJ1-6; possible D gene TRBD1, 6 bases. This CDR3 region has 15 residues. CDR1 LGHNA and CDR2 YSLEER come from the germline V gene. Deletions cut 0 bases from V and 7 bases from J, with 10 bases between. The CDR3 DNA is TGCGCCAGCAGCCAAGAGGTAACAGGGAATTCACCCCTCCACTTT. Protein product: CASSQEVTGNSPLHF.

As DNA, the CDR3 is TGCAGCGTCCGTAGCGGGAGGGCCCCCTACGAGCAGTACTTC. It codes for CSVRSGRAPYEQYF. The chain uses TRBV29-1 and TRBJ2-7; 11 nucleotides agree with TRBD2. CDR1 and CDR2 from the germline V gene are SQVTM and ANQGSEA. The V segment lost 6 bases and the J segment 2 bases; nucleotides outside the gene matches: 6. This CDR3 is 14 amino acids long.

This clone was picked up a small number of times. This chain links TRBV7-6 with TRBJ2-1; 11 nucleotides line up with TRBD2. The CDR3 is made up of 15 amino acids. J lost 6 bases, V lost 2 bases, and 3 bases had no gene match. CDR1 is SGHVS and CDR2 is FNYEAQ in the germline V gene. The DNA of the CDR3 is TGTGCCAGCAGCTTAACTAGCGGGAGTAGCAATGAGCAGTTCTTC. It is translated as CASSLTSGSSNEQFF.

The CDR3 spells CASMSPGLGGEQFF. In DNA, the CDR3 is TGCGCCAGCATGTCCCCCGGTCTAGGCGGTGAGCAGTTCTTC. The J gene is TRBJ2-1, the V gene TRBV5-1, with D uncertain. The germline V and J ends were trimmed by 6 bases and 9 bases, with 19 bases remaining between them. The CDR3 is 14 residues long. Germline CDR1 reads SGHRS; CDR2 reads YFSETQ.

V is TRBV5-1 and J is TRBJ2-5; D unclear. The V end was cut by 3 bases, the J end by 4 bases, with 7 bases between. This CDR3 is built from 12 residues. The germline V gene has CDR1 SGHRS and CDR2 YFSETQ. CDR3 in DNA: TGCGCCAGCAGCTCAGGAGCAGAGACCCAGTACTTC. Translated: CASSSGAETQYF. Complete variable domain (other parts from reference TRBV5-1 and TRBJ2-5): KAGVTQTPRYLIKTRGQQVTLSCSPISGHRSVSWYQQTPGQGLQFLFEYFSETQRNKGNFPGRFSGRQFSNSRSEMNVSTLELGDSALYLCASSSGAETQYFGPGTRLLVL.

This clone came up a few times. The chain joins TRBV19 to TRBJ2-7, with 11 bases identical to TRBD1. Germline values: CDR1 LNHDA, CDR2 SQIVND (reference sequence). This CDR3 is built from 15 residues. The trim removed 3 bases at V and 4 bases at J, leaving 5 bases unmatched. CDR3 protein: CASSMGTGGGYEQYF. The CDR3 region has the DNA TGTGCCAGTAGTATGGGGACAGGGGGTGGATACGAGCAGTACTTC.

This clone was detected only a few times. The chain has TRBV5-4 and TRBJ2-5; D ambiguous. Germline V CDR1 and CDR2: SGHNT, YYREEE (reference sequence). V was clipped by 4 bases and J by 5 bases, with 9 bases between them. CDR3 length: 12 residues. CDR3 in amino acids: CASSAPKETQYF. The CDR3 DNA follows: TGTGCCAGCAGCGCGCCCAAGGAGACCCAGTACTTC. Full variable domain (rest looked up from reference TRBV5-4 and TRBJ2-5): ETGVTQSPTHLIKTRGQQVTLRCSSQSGHNTVSWYQQALGQGPQFIFQYYREEENGRGNFPPRFSGLQFPNYSSELNVNALELDDSALYLCASSAPKETQYFGPGTRLLVL.

V and J are TRBV5-1 and TRBJ2-5; D is unclear. Between the trimmed V and J ends, which lost 4 bases and 5 bases, there was a span of 12 bases. Germline CDR1 SGHRS, CDR2 YFSETQ. This CDR3 comprises 13 residues. This CDR3 is CASSDTIMETQYF. The CDR3, as DNA: TGCGCCAGCAGCGACACAATCATGGAGACCCAGTACTTC.

V is TRBV10-3 and J is TRBJ1-2; the D gene is possibly TRBD1 (5 bases). The V end was cut by 0 bases, the J end by 8 bases, with 10 bases between. The CDR3 runs to 13 residues. Looked up from germline, CDR1 is ENHRY and CDR2 is SYGVKD. The CDR3 nucleotides are TGTGCCATCAGTGAGTCAGGGGCGGGAGGCTACACCTTC. The encoded protein is CAISESGAGGYTF.

The table lists this clone with a count of one. This chain connects TRBV4-2 to TRBJ2-3; a weak D match, TRBD2 (6 bases). This CDR3 has 15 residues. Looked up from germline, CDR1 is LGHNA and CDR2 is YNFKEQ. The V end lost 4 bases, the J end lost 5 bases, and 16 bases lay between the germline ends. The CDR3 nucleotides are TGTGCCAGCAGCCCGCAGATGGGGCGGGGAGATACGCAGTATTTT. It translates to CASSPQMGRGDTQYF.

This clone has more than one count but fewer than ten. The J gene is TRBJ1-1, the V gene TRBV4-1; no definite D call. The V end lost 0 bases, the J end lost 8 bases, and 10 bases lay between the germline ends. Germline assignment: CDR1 MGHRA and CDR2 YSYEKL. The CDR3 loop spans 13 amino acids. CDR3 in DNA: TGCGCCAGCAGCCAAGAATCACATCGAGAAGCTTTCTTT. Its protein product is CASSQESHREAFF.

The chain recombines TRBV30 with TRBJ2-5, with a tentative D call TRBD2 (6 bases). The CDR3 totals 13 residues. Trimming removed 1 base from V and 3 bases from J, with 9 bases in between. Germline V lookup: CDR1 GTSNPN, CDR2 SVGIG (reference sequence). CDR3: CAWSEGGEETQYF. For the CDR3, the DNA is TGTGCCTGGAGTGAAGGAGGGGAAGAGACCCAGTACTTC.

The genes are TRBV6-5 and TRBJ2-7; D is unclear. The V gene lost 8 bases and the J gene lost 2 bases, with 10 bases spanning the gap. Germline V gene data show CDR1 as MNHEY and CDR2 as SVGAGI. This CDR3 comprises 12 residues. The CDR3 bases are TGTGCCAGCTCCATAACGGCCTACGAGCAGTACTTC. Amino acids: CASSITAYEQYF.

This clone has just a few counts. The chain links TRBV2 to TRBJ2-5; D is unclear. The germline gives CDR1 SNHLY, CDR2 FYNNEI. Trimming took off 8 bases at V and 5 bases at J, with 15 bases between the two ends. This CDR3 contains 13 residues. In DNA form, the CDR3 reads TGTGCCAGCCAGATTGAGTCCCGGGAGACCCAGTACTTC. Its protein is CASQIESRETQYF.

Regarding this clone: Other DNA variants within this sample encode the same CDR3. V and J are TRBV5-6 and TRBJ1-5; no firm D call. Germline values: CDR1 SGHDT, CDR2 YYEEEE. Trimming removed 2 bases at V and 2 bases at J, with 8 bases between. The CDR3 has 14 amino acids. CDR3 loop: CASSFLSGNQPQHF. DNA of the CDR3: TGTGCCAGCAGCTTCTTGAGCGGCAATCAGCCCCAGCATTTT.

The chain carries TRBV4-3 and TRBJ2-3, with D tentatively TRBD1 (6 bases). Germline assignment: CDR1 LGHNA and CDR2 YSLEER. V was pared by 4 bases and J by 7 bases, with 9 bases between. The CDR3 loop spans 12 amino acids. CDR3 in DNA: TGCGCCAGCAGCCGAGGGGGAAATACGCAGTATTTT. It is translated as CASSRGGNTQYF.

The chain joins TRBV6-5 to TRBJ1-6; the D gene is possibly TRBD1 (5 bases). V was shortened by 6 bases and J by 8 bases, with 17 bases between the two germline ends. This CDR3 has 15 amino acids. Germline loops: CDR1 MNHEY, CDR2 SVGAGI. The CDR3 sequence is CASRRPLIGDSPLHF. CDR3 sequence (DNA): TGTGCCAGCAGGCGCCCTTTGATAGGGGATTCACCCCTCCACTTT.

This clone was observed once. The rearrangement joins TRBV1 to TRBJ2-4; the table's D gene call, TRBD2, was not cross checked with the DNA. TRBV1 is a listed pseudogene. The CDR3 totals 18 residues. CDR3 nucleotide sequence: TGCACCAGCAGCCAAGATCGGAGACTAGCGGGGTCCGGAAACATTCAGTACTTC. Translating gives CTSSQDRRLAGSGNIQYF.

The chain has TRBV30 and TRBJ1-2; D is perhaps TRBD1 (5 bases). Germline values: CDR1 GTSNPN, CDR2 SVGIG (reference sequence). V lost 2 bases and J lost 5, with 12 bases in between. The CDR3 is made up of 13 amino acids. The CDR3 bases are TGTGCCTGGAGTTCCGGGACCAATTATGGCTACACCTTC. As protein: CAWSSGTNYGYTF. The full variable domain, its missing parts supplied by reference TRBV30 and TRBJ1-2, is SQTIHQWPATLVQPVGSPLSLECTVEGTSNPNLYWYRQAAGRGLQLLFYSVGIGQISSEVPQNLSASRPQDRQFILSSKKLLLSDSGFYLCAWSSGTNYGYTFGSGTRLTVV.

The chain recombines TRBV4-1 with TRBJ2-1; 13 bases map to TRBD2. The germline CDR1 and CDR2 sequences are MGHRA and YSYEKL. The junction had 5 bases not matched to a gene; V was cut back by 3 bases and J by 0 bases. This CDR3 spans 18 amino acids. The CDR3: CASSHHGLAGASYNEQFF. The CDR3 DNA reads as TGCGCCAGCAGCCACCACGGACTAGCGGGAGCCTCCTACAATGAGCAGTTCTTC.

This clone has more than one count but fewer than ten. The genes are TRBV5-4 and TRBJ1-3, with a weak D call TRBD1 (5 bases). CDR3 size: 16 residues. V lost 0 bases to trimming and J lost 2 bases, with 12 bases between them. Germline V gene lookup returns CDR1 SGHNT and CDR2 YYREEE (reference sequence). The CDR3 DNA follows: TGTGCCAGCAGCTTGGAGGGACTAGGTACTGGAAACACCATATATTTT. This gives the protein CASSLEGLGTGNTIYF.

The chain links TRBV4-3 to TRBJ1-5; weak D call: TRBD1 (6 bases). V gave up 0 bases and J gave up 5 bases, with 11 bases separating them. The CDR3 is made up of 15 amino acids. Germline V gene sequence: CDR1 LGHNA, CDR2 YSLEER. Here the CDR3 reads CASSQDGQKDQPQHF. The DNA of the CDR3 is TGCGCCAGCAGCCAAGATGGACAGAAGGATCAGCCCCAGCATTTT.

With respect to this clone: Other DNA sequences in this sample translate to the same CDR3. The chain is built from TRBV28 and TRBJ2-7; D gene unclear. CDR1 and CDR2 (germline): MDHEN, SYDVKM. CDR3 size: 12 residues. V lost 1 base, J lost 4 bases, and 5 bases lay in between. The CDR3 DNA is TGTGCCAGCAGTTTATCTAGGTACGAGCAGTACTTC. This translates into CASSLSRYEQYF.